This T cell receptor (beta chain) was retrieved from a study of cytomegalovirus exposure and HLA in healthy donors. PCR primers comprised 60 Vbeta and 13 Jbeta primers. Repertoires were generated with immunoSEQ multiplex PCR, while TCRdb's copy carries only in-frame clones and drops some. This sample's clone table lists about 150,000 clones. This CDR3 contains 16 residues. From germline, CDR1 is SGHTA and CDR2 FQGNSA. V lost 0 bases to trimming and J lost 4 bases, with 16 bases between them. This TCR came from a woman between 50 and 59 years old in good health and CMV-seronegative. Sequences were obtained from PBMCs. The V gene is TRBV7-2, the J gene TRBJ2-7; TRBD2 might be the D (6 bases). CDR3 coding DNA: TGTGCCAGCAGCTTAGCCCTCGGGGGTGGGTTTTACGAGCAGTACTTC. It specifies CASSLALGGGFYEQYF.